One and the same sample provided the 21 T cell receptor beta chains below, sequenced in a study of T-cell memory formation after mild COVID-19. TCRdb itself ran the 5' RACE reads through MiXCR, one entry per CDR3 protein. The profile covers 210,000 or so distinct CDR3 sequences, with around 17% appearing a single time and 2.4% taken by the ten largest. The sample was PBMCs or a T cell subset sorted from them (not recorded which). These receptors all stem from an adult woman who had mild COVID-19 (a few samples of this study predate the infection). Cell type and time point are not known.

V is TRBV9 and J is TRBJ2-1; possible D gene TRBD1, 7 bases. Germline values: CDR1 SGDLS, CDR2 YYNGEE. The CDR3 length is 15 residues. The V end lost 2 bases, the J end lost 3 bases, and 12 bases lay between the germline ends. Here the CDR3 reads CASSVTGDFYNEQFF. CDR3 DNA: TGTGCCAGCAGCGTTACAGGGGACTTCTACAATGAGCAGTTCTTC.

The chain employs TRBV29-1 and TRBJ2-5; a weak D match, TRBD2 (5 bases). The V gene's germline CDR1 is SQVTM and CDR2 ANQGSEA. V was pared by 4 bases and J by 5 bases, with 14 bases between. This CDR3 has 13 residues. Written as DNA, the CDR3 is TGCAGCGTTGTTAGTCTCGGCGGGGAGACCCAGTACTTC. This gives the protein CSVVSLGGETQYF.

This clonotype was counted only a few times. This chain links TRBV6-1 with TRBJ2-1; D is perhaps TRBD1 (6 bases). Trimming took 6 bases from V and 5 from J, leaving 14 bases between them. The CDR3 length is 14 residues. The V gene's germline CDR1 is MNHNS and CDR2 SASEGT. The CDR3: CASRRRGWNNEQFF. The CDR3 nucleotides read TGTGCCAGCAGACGCAGGGGATGGAACAATGAGCAGTTCTTC.

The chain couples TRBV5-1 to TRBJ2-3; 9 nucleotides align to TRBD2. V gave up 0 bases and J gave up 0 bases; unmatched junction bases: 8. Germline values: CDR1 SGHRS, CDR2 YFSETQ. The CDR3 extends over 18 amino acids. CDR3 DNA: TGCGCCAGCAGCTTGGTATCGGCGGGGGGGACAAGCACAGATACGCAGTATTTT. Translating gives CASSLVSAGGTSTDTQYF.

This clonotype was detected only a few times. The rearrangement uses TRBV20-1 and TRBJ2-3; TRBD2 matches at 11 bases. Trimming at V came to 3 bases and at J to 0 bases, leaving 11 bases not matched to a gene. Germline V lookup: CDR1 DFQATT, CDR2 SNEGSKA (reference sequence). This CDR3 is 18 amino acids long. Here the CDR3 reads CSARWLAGGAVSTDTQYF. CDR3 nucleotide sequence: TGCAGTGCTAGGTGGCTAGCGGGAGGTGCGGTGAGCACAGATACGCAGTATTTT.

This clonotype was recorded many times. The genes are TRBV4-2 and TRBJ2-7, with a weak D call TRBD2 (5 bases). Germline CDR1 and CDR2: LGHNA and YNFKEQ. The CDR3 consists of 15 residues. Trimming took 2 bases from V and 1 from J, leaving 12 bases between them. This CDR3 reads CASSQYRGFSYEQYF. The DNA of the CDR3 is TGTGCCAGCAGCCAATATCGAGGGTTTTCCTACGAGCAGTACTTC.

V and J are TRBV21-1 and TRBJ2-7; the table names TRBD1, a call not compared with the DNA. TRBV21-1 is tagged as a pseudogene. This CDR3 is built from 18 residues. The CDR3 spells CASSKGADRGHISYEQYF. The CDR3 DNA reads TGTGCCAGCAGCAAAGGCGCCGACAGGGGGCATATTTCCTACGAGCAGTACTTC.

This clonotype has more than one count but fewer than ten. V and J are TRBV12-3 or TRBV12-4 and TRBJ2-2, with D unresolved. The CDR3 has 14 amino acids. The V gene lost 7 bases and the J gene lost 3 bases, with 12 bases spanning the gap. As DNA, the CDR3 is TGTGCCAGCACTCCCTACTCTGACACCGGGGAGCTGTTTTTT. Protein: CASTPYSDTGELFF.

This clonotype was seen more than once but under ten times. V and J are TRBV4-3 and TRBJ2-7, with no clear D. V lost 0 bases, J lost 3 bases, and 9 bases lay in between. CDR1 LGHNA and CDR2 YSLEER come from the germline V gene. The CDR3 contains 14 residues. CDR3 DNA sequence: TGCGCCAGCAGCCAAGATCAGAAACACTACGAGCAGTACTTC. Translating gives CASSQDQKHYEQYF.

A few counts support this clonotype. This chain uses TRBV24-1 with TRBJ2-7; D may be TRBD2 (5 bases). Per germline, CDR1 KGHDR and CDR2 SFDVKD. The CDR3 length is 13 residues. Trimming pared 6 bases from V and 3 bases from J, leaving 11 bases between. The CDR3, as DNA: TGTGCCACCAGTAGGGAGATGGGCTACGAGCAGTACTTC. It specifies CATSREMGYEQYF.

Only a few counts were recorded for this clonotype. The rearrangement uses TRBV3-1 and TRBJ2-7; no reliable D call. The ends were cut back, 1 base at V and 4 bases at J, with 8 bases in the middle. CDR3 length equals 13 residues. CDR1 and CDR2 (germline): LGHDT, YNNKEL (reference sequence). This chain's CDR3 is CASSQAPPYEQYF. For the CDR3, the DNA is TGTGCCAGCAGCCAAGCCCCCCCGTACGAGCAGTACTTC.

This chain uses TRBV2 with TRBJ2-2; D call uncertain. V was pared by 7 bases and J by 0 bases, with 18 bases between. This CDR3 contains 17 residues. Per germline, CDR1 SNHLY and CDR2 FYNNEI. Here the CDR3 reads CASTLGGVFANTGELFF. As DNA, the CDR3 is TGTGCCAGCACCCTGGGTGGGGTATTTGCGAACACCGGGGAGCTGTTTTTT.

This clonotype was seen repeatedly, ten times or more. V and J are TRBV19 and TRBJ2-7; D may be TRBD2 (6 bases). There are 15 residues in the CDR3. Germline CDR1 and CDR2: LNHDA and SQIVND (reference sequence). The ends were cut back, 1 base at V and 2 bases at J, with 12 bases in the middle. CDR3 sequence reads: CASSIGSAGTYEQYF. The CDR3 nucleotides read TGTGCCAGTAGTATAGGTTCGGCGGGAACCTACGAGCAGTACTTC.

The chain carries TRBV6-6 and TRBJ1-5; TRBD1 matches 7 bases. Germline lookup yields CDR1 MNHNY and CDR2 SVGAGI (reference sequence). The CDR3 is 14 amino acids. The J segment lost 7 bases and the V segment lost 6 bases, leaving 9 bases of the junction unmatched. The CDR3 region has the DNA TGTGCCAGCAGGAAACCGGGACAGACACAGCCCCAGCATTTT. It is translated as CASRKPGQTQPQHF.

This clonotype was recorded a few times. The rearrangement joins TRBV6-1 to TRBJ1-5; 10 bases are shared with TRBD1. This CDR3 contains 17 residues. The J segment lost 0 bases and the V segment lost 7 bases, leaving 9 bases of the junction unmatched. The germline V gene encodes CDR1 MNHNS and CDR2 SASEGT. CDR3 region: CASTPGQGRISNQPQHF. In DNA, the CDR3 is TGTGCCAGCACCCCGGGACAGGGGCGGATTAGCAATCAGCCCCAGCATTTT.

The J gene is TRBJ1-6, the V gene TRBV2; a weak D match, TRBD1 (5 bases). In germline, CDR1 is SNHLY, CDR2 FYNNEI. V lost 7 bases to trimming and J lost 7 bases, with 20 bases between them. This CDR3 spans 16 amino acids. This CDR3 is CASNSQGLKRNSPLHF. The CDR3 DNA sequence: TGTGCCAGCAATTCTCAGGGTCTGAAGAGGAATTCACCCCTCCACTTT.

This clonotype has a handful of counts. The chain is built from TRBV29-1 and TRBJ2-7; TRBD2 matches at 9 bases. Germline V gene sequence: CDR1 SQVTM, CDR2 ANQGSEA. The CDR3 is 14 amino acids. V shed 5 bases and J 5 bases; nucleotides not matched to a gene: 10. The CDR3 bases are TGCAGCGTTTTAATTAGCGGGAGTATGCACGAGCAGTACTTC. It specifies CSVLISGSMHEQYF.

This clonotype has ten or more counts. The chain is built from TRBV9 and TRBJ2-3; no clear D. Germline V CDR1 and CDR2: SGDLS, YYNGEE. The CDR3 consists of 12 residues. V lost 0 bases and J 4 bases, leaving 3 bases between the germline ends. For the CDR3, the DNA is TGTGCCAGCAGCGTAGATTCAGATACGCAGTATTTT. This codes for CASSVDSDTQYF.

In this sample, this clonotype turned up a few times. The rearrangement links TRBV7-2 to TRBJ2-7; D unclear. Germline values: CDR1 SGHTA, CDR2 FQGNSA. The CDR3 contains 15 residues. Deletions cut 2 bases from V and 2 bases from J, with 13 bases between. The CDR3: CASSLNPGFAYEQYF. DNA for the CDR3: TGTGCCAGCAGCTTAAATCCAGGATTCGCCTACGAGCAGTACTTC.

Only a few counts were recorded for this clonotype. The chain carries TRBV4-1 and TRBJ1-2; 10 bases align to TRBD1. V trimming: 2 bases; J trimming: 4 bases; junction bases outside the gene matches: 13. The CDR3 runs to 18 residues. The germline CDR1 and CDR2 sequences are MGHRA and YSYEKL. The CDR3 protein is CASSQRRDRGNYGYGYTF. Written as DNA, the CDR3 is TGCGCCAGCAGCCAACGCCGGGACAGGGGTAATTATGGCTATGGCTACACCTTC.

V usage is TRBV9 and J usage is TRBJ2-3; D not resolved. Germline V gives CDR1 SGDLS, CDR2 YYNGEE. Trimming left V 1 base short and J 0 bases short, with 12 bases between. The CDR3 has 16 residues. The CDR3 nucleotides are TGTGCCAGCAGCGTAAAGACTCGCACCAGCACAGATACGCAGTATTTT. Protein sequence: CASSVKTRTSTDTQYF.